This T cell receptor beta chain is from a study of T cell responses to AZD1222 COVID-19 vaccine. This clone was detected once. Its specificity is unknown. Clones were read by immunoSEQ multiplex PCR, and TCRdb kept only the in-frame ones, dropping some. Of about 140,000 clones listed, 85% to 95% were seen once; the top ten hold approximately 12%. Germline V gene lookup returns CDR1 LNHDA and CDR2 SQIVND (reference sequence). Deletions cut 3 bases from V and 1 base from J, with 9 bases between. The CDR3 spans 15 residues. Study-level findings and limits: Without day 14 samples, only post-peak T cell repertoires were studied.

Here the sequenced sample was peripheral blood, taken after recovery from COVID-19. The TCR originated in an adult who had recovered from COVID-19. This chain joins TRBV19 and TRBJ2-2; D might be TRBD1 or TRBD2, each matching 5 bases. The CDR3 sequence: CASSMGRMNTGELFF. The CDR3 coding sequence is TGTGCCAGTAGTATGGGACGGATGAACACCGGGGAGCTGTTTTTT.